The 22 T cell receptor beta chains presented below share a single source sample, sequenced in a study of cytomegalovirus exposure and HLA in healthy donors. The PCR employed 60 Vbeta primers together with 13 Jbeta primers. Clones were sequenced by immunoSEQ multiplex PCR, and TCRdb holds only the in-frame ones, with some missing. The table includes some 200,000 clones, around 79% detected once. The material sequenced was PBMCs. The receptors stem from a girl aged 5 to 17 in good health and CMV-seropositive.

V and J are TRBV5-8 and TRBJ2-1; the D gene is possibly TRBD1 (5 bases). Per the germline V gene, CDR1 is SGHTS and CDR2 is YDEGEE. This CDR3 has 16 residues. Trimming took off 5 bases at V and 3 bases at J, with 18 bases between the two ends. The CDR3 sequence: CASREGWQGLYNEQFF. The CDR3 DNA sequence: TGTGCCAGCAGGGAAGGGTGGCAGGGTCTCTACAATGAGCAGTTCTTC.

This chain links TRBV5-5 with TRBJ2-5; 7 nucleotides agree with TRBD1. CDR3 length equals 14 residues. Germline CDR1 is SGHKS and CDR2 is YYEKEE (reference sequence). Trimming took 6 bases from V and 0 from J; bases not matched to a gene: 5. This CDR3 is CASKLGTDQETQYF. CDR3 DNA: TGTGCCAGCAAGCTTGGGACAGACCAAGAGACCCAGTACTTC.

This clone appeared a single time. The rearrangement links TRBV29-1 to TRBJ2-1; TRBD2 matches 8 bases. CDR3 length: 14 amino acids. In germline, CDR1 is SQVTM, CDR2 ANQGSEA. The V gene end was trimmed by 5 bases and the J gene end by 0 bases; junction bases not matched to a gene: 3. The CDR3 DNA is TGCAGCGTTTTTAGCGGGGTCTCCTACAATGAGCAGTTCTTC. Amino acids: CSVFSGVSYNEQFF.

This clone came up once. This chain joins TRBV10-3 and TRBJ1-5; D ambiguous. V lost 4 bases, J lost 6 bases, and 7 bases lay in between. The germline V gene has CDR1 ENHRY and CDR2 SYGVKD. The CDR3 has 12 residues. CDR3 in DNA: TGTGCCATCAGTGCCGATAGTCAGCCCCAGCATTTT. It codes for CAISADSQPQHF.

The chain carries TRBV5-1 and TRBJ1-2; TRBD1 is a possible D gene (5 bases). CDR3 length: 14 residues. V lost 4 bases and J 4 bases, leaving 14 bases between the germline ends. The germline V gene has CDR1 SGHRS and CDR2 YFSETQ. In DNA, the CDR3 is TGCGCCAGCAGCAAGGTGGCAGGGTCCTATGGCTACACCTTC. This codes for CASSKVAGSYGYTF.

The chain couples TRBV5-1 to TRBJ2-7; 12 bases map to TRBD1. The CDR3 contains 15 residues. CDR1 is SGHRS and CDR2 is YFSETQ in the germline V gene. Trimming removed 1 base from V and 6 bases from J; junction bases left unmatched: 5. In DNA, the CDR3 is TGCGCCAGCAGCTTGAAGGGACAGGGGGCTTCCGAGCAGTACTTC. As protein: CASSLKGQGASEQYF.

This chain links TRBV5-6 with TRBJ2-7; 7 bases align to TRBD1. V gave up 2 bases and J gave up 0 bases; unmatched junction bases: 5. Germline-derived CDR1 and CDR2 are SGHDT and YYEEEE. This CDR3 has 15 residues. CDR3 sequence (DNA): TGTGCCAGCAGCTTATGGGACAGAAACTCCTACGAGCAGTACTTC. Residues: CASSLWDRNSYEQYF.

The genes are TRBV5-1 and TRBJ1-2; tentative D call: TRBD1 (5 bases). This CDR3 spans 11 amino acids. Trimming took 9 bases from V and 2 from J, leaving 8 bases between them. CDR1 SGHRS and CDR2 YFSETQ come from the germline V gene. CDR3 in DNA: TGCGCCACGGGGGAGAACTATGGCTACACCTTC. Its translation: CATGENYGYTF.

The CDR3 is CASSRDRDYEQYF. Written as DNA, the CDR3 is TGCGCCAGCAGCCGGGACAGGGATTACGAGCAGTACTTC. The gene calls are TRBV4-1 and TRBJ2-7, with 9 bases aligning to TRBD1. The germline CDR1 and CDR2 sequences are MGHRA and YSYEKL. There are 13 residues in the CDR3. Unmatched junction bases numbered 2, after V lost 4 bases and J lost 4 bases.

V gene TRBV4-1 combines with J gene TRBJ1-6, with unresolved D. Trimming stripped 1 base from V and 0 bases from J, with 16 bases between. CDR3 length: 19 amino acids. Germline CDR1 and CDR2: MGHRA and YSYEKL. The CDR3 DNA reads as TGCGCCAGCAGCCAAGGTCCGAAGAGGCGTAGCTCCTATAATTCACCCCTCCACTTT. Protein: CASSQGPKRRSSYNSPLHF.

A few counts support this clone. The gene calls are TRBV19 and TRBJ2-7; D is unresolved. Germline V lookup: CDR1 LNHDA, CDR2 SQIVND (reference sequence). The CDR3 has 11 amino acids. V was pared by 4 bases and J by 3 bases, with 4 bases between. CDR3 amino acids: CASSSSYEQYF. CDR3 coding DNA: TGTGCCAGTAGTAGCAGCTACGAGCAGTACTTC.

V usage is TRBV5-6 and J usage is TRBJ2-4; a weak D match, TRBD2 (6 bases). The CDR3 runs 17 residues. Germline V gene data show CDR1 as SGHDT and CDR2 as YYEEEE. Trimming removed 4 bases from V and 1 base from J, with 18 bases in between. The CDR3 coding sequence is TGTGCCAGCAGCCCTAAGGCGGGGCGAAGGGCCAAAAACATTCAGTACTTC. This encodes CASSPKAGRRAKNIQYF. The variable domain in full, completed from reference TRBV5-6 and TRBJ2-4, reads DAGVTQSPTHLIKTRGQQVTLRCSPKSGHDTVSWYQQALGQGPQFIFQYYEEEERQRGNFPDRFSGHQFPNYSSELNVNALLLGDSALYLCASSPKAGRRAKNIQYFGAGTRLSVL.

This clone was picked up a small number of times. The chain recombines TRBV19 with TRBJ2-2, with D maybe TRBD1 (6 bases). This CDR3 has 15 residues. V was shortened by 3 bases and J by 5 bases, with 13 bases between the two germline ends. Per germline, CDR1 LNHDA and CDR2 SQIVND (reference sequence). The CDR3 DNA follows: TGTGCCAGTAGTATGGGGGCGGTAAGGACCGGGGAGCTGTTTTTT. Protein product: CASSMGAVRTGELFF.

This clone appeared a few times. V is TRBV7-9 and J is TRBJ1-2, with D possibly matching TRBD1 (6 bases). V was clipped by 5 bases and J by 1 base, with 14 bases between them. Germline V lookup: CDR1 SEHNR, CDR2 FQNEAQ (reference sequence). The CDR3 runs 15 residues. The CDR3: CASSQSLQGNYGYTF. The CDR3 DNA follows: TGTGCCAGCAGCCAATCACTACAGGGTAACTATGGCTACACCTTC.

V gene TRBV11-3 combines with J gene TRBJ2-3, with TRBD2 matching 7 bases. Germline assignment: CDR1 SGHNT and CDR2 YENEEA. This CDR3 spans 13 amino acids. Unmatched junction bases numbered 5, after V lost 3 bases and J lost 8 bases. The CDR3 DNA is TGTGCCAGCAGCTTCGAAAGCGGGGTTACGCAGTATTTT. Translation gives CASSFESGVTQYF.

The rearrangement links TRBV6-1 to TRBJ2-7; 11 bases match TRBD2. Germline trimming cut 0 bases from V and 4 bases from J; bases unmatched to any gene: 8. Germline V CDR1 and CDR2: MNHNS, SASEGT. This CDR3 comprises 17 residues. The CDR3 nucleotides read TGTGCCAGCAGTGAAGCCCAACTAGCGGGGGCCAGGTACGAGCAGTACTTC. It yields the protein CASSEAQLAGARYEQYF.

The genes are TRBV30 and TRBJ1-2, with TRBD1 matching 7 bases. This CDR3 is 10 amino acids long. Losses at the gene ends were 8 bases for V and 8 bases for J; bases not matched to a gene: 5. The V gene's germline CDR1 is GTSNPN and CDR2 SVGIG (reference sequence). Here the CDR3 DNA reads TGTGCCGGGACGGGACAGGGCTACACCTTC. Translation: CAGTGQGYTF.

The chain has TRBV4-1 and TRBJ2-7; 7 positions agree with TRBD1. The V and J ends lost 1 base and 1 base, in that order; junction bases with no gene match: 4. Germline V gene sequence: CDR1 MGHRA, CDR2 YSYEKL. The CDR3 contains 15 residues. CDR3 DNA sequence: TGCGCCAGCAGCCAAGCTCCGGGACAGTCCTACGAGCAGTACTTC. Residues: CASSQAPGQSYEQYF.

J is TRBJ2-5 and V is TRBV5-4; 10 bases agree with TRBD2. This CDR3 is 16 amino acids long. The germline CDR1 and CDR2 sequences are SGHNT and YYREEE (reference sequence). Trimming cost V 0 bases and J 5 bases; bases outside gene matches: 7. The CDR3 coding sequence is TGTGCCAGCAGCTTGGAGGTAGCGGGGGGCCGGGAGACCCAGTACTTC. Amino acid sequence: CASSLEVAGGRETQYF. The full variable domain, in which reference TRBV5-4 and TRBJ2-5 provide the parts outside the CDR3, is ETGVTQSPTHLIKTRGQQVTLRCSSQSGHNTVSWYQQALGQGPQFIFQYYREEENGRGNFPPRFSGLQFPNYSSELNVNALELDDSALYLCASSLEVAGGRETQYFGPGTRLLVL.

The V gene is TRBV11-3, the J gene TRBJ2-1; maybe TRBD1 (6 bases). V lost 5 bases, J lost 0 bases, and 8 bases lay in between. CDR3 length: 14 residues. The germline CDR1 and CDR2 sequences are SGHNT and YENEEA. This CDR3 reads CASSNRVSYNEQFF. In nucleotides, the CDR3 is TGTGCCAGCAGCAACAGGGTCTCCTACAATGAGCAGTTCTTC.

On this clone itself: This same CDR3 is encoded by further DNA sequences in the sample. The CDR3 loop reads CASSLTGNTEAFF. The CDR3 DNA reads as TGTGCCAGTAGTTTAACAGGGAACACTGAAGCTTTCTTT. V gene TRBV19 combines with J gene TRBJ1-1, with a possible D match to TRBD1 (5 bases). CDR1 is LNHDA, CDR2 SQIVND, per germline (reference sequence). The V gene lost 5 bases and the J gene lost 1 base, with 8 bases spanning the gap. This CDR3 is built from 13 residues.

V and J are TRBV30 and TRBJ2-5; 8 bases align to TRBD1. Germline assignment: CDR1 GTSNPN and CDR2 SVGIG (reference sequence). The CDR3 has 15 residues. Trimming took 5 bases from V and 0 from J; bases not matched to a gene: 8. CDR3 protein: CAWGEDRAYQETQYF. The CDR3 DNA follows: TGTGCCTGGGGGGAGGACAGGGCGTACCAAGAGACCCAGTACTTC.